The 5 T cell receptor beta chains reported below all come from one sample, sequenced in a study of Graves' ophthalmopathy and Graves' hyperthyroidism (dated by TCRdb to the late 2010s). For sequencing, an Illumina HiSeq 2000 was employed. For repertoire sequencing, the TCR beta CDR3 regions were amplified from RNA transcripts. A first-round RT-PCR used HTBI primers with the Qiagen OneStep RT-PCR kit, followed by a second-round multiplex PCR, size selection and purification. The raw public data were reprocessed by TCRdb itself: fastp quality trimming at Q25, MiXCR clonotype calling, in-frame beta chains only. Merged by CDR3 protein, the rows form single entries marked with the most common genes and DNA. For this sample the table gives about 700,000 distinct CDR3 sequences, of which about 41% were detected only once. The ten largest account for roughly 3.5% of the sample. The sequenced sample was peripheral blood. These receptor sequences come from an adult man with Graves' ophthalmopathy.

The chain carries TRBV7-2 and TRBJ2-2; D not resolved. Germline CDR1 reads SGHTA; CDR2 reads FQGNSA. Trimming removed 1 base from V and 4 bases from J, with 10 bases in between. This CDR3 comprises 15 residues. CDR3 coding DNA: TGTGCCAGCAGCTTAGATCAGGCCGTCACCGGGGAGCTGTTTTTT. It specifies CASSLDQAVTGELFF. Full variable domain (remainder filled in from reference TRBV7-2 and TRBJ2-2): GAGVSQSPSNKVTEKGKDVELRCDPISGHTALYWYRQSLGQGLEFLIYFQGNSAPDKSGLPSDRFSAERTGGSVSTLTIQRTQQEDSAVYLCASSLDQAVTGELFFGEGSRLTVL.

On this clonotype: At one boundary the junction diverges from the germline segment, which might be a read error. V is TRBV2 and J is TRBJ2-7, with 7 bases aligning to TRBD1. The V gene's germline CDR1 is SNHLY and CDR2 FYNNEI. This CDR3 has 11 residues. The CDR3 nucleotides are TGTGCCAGTGCAGGGGGAGTCGAGCTGTACTTC. Its translation is CASAGGVELYF.

Many counts were recorded for this clonotype. The J gene is TRBJ2-7, the V gene TRBV6-5, with D possibly being TRBD2 (6 bases). Between the trimmed V and J ends, which lost 2 bases and 3 bases, there was a span of 14 bases. The CDR3 is 15 residues long. Germline V gene sequence: CDR1 MNHEY, CDR2 SVGAGI. CDR3 region: CASSYEGLGLYEQYF. In nucleotides, the CDR3 is TGTGCCAGCAGTTACGAGGGACTGGGCCTCTACGAGCAGTACTTC.

This clonotype was detected ten times or more. The chain employs TRBV15 and TRBJ1-5; possibly TRBD1 for D (5 bases). Trimming pared 1 base from V and 0 bases from J, leaving 13 bases between. Germline CDR1 is LNHNV and CDR2 is YYDKDF (reference sequence). The CDR3 length is 17 residues. CDR3 sequence: CATSRGEGQDSNQPQHF. The CDR3 DNA follows: TGTGCCACCAGCAGAGGGGAGGGGCAGGATAGCAATCAGCCCCAGCATTTT.

Worth noting for this clonotype: A much bigger clone sits one base away, suggesting this may be a read error. This CDR3 is missing its conserved last phenylalanine or tryptophan, likely due to a read error. This chain connects TRBV7-2 to TRBJ2-5, with TRBD2 matching over 7 bases. The V and J ends lost 5 bases and 5 bases, in that order; junction bases with no gene match: 11. CDR3 size: 15 residues. Per the germline V gene, CDR1 is SGHTA and CDR2 is FQGNSA. As DNA, the CDR3 is TGTGCCAGCAGCAGACACGGACTAGAAGGGGAGACCCAGTACTGC. This gives the protein CASSRHGLEGETQYC.